The 24 T cell receptor beta chains below come from one sample, sequenced in a study of CD8+ T cells in alopecia areata. Extracted RNA was reverse transcribed, and the resulting cDNA served as sequencing template. Libraries were prepared by immunoSEQ multiplex PCR; TCRdb keeps only in-frame clonotypes and omits some of them. There are around 150,000 clones in the sample; about 54% occur only once, and around 4.8% lies in the top ten. Sequences were obtained from CD4+ T cells sorted from blood. These receptors were collected from a human donor in good health.

The chain couples TRBV13 to TRBJ2-4; D may be TRBD1 (5 bases). The CDR3 has 17 residues. V was cut by 3 bases and J by 6 bases, with 21 bases left in between. CDR1 PRHDT and CDR2 FYEKMQ come from the germline V gene (reference sequence). The CDR3: CASSLGKGRARANIQYF. In DNA form, the CDR3 reads TGTGCCAGCAGCTTGGGCAAGGGCAGGGCTCGGGCAAACATTCAGTACTTC.

This clone was counted a few times. This rearrangement joins TRBV25-1 to TRBJ2-7, with 10 bases fitting TRBD2. V shed 3 bases and J 2 bases; nucleotides not matched to a gene: 4. The CDR3 is made up of 15 amino acids. The V gene's germline CDR1 is MGHDK and CDR2 SYGVNS. CDR3 coding DNA: TGTGCCAGCAGTGAGACTAGCGGGTCCACCTACGAGCAGTACTTC. Amino acid sequence: CASSETSGSTYEQYF.

The V call is TRBV29-1, the J call TRBJ2-7, with 11 bases lining up with TRBD2. V lost 6 bases, J lost 6 bases, and 7 bases stayed unmatched. This CDR3 contains 13 residues. In germline, CDR1 is SQVTM, CDR2 ANQGSEA. The CDR3 DNA follows: TGCAGCGTACCCGGGACTAGCGGCTCCGAGCAGTACTTC. Translating it yields CSVPGTSGSEQYF.

This clone has just a few counts. V usage is TRBV28 and J usage is TRBJ1-4; 7 bases are shared with TRBD1. Germline V gene sequence: CDR1 MDHEN, CDR2 SYDVKM. With 10 bases clipped from V and 8 bases from J, the junction kept 7 bases outside the gene matches. The CDR3 consists of 12 residues. The CDR3 region has the DNA TGTGCCACACAGGGGTTAGAGGAAAAACTGTTTTTT. It codes for CATQGLEEKLFF.

This clone was counted between two and nine times. This chain's CDR3 is CSVAGTGYEQYF. As DNA, the CDR3 is TGCAGCGTCGCCGGGACAGGGTACGAGCAGTACTTC. The gene calls are TRBV29-1 and TRBJ2-7; 9 nucleotides agree with TRBD1. Germline CDR1 is SQVTM and CDR2 is ANQGSEA. CDR3 length: 12 amino acids. The J segment lost 4 bases and the V segment lost 6 bases, leaving 4 bases of the junction unmatched.

This chain joins TRBV9 and TRBJ2-1; D unresolved. Germline-derived CDR1 and CDR2 are SGDLS and YYNGEE. V was clipped by 0 bases and J by 5 bases, with 12 bases between them. The CDR3 extends over 15 amino acids. The chain's CDR3 is CASSVVADPNNEQFF. The DNA of the CDR3 is TGTGCCAGCAGCGTAGTGGCAGATCCGAACAATGAGCAGTTCTTC.

This clone has a single count. V is TRBV5-6 and J is TRBJ2-7, with a weak D call TRBD1 (5 bases). The CDR3 contains 13 residues. Germline V gene data show CDR1 as SGHDT and CDR2 as YYEEEE. The germline V and J ends were trimmed by 7 bases and 6 bases, with 17 bases remaining between them. The CDR3 nucleotides read TGTGCCAGCGGCGCCTCCAGTAGGGGCGAGCAGTACTTC. It encodes CASGASSRGEQYF.

This clone was observed a handful of times. The sample holds other DNA sequences that translate to the same CDR3. V gene TRBV29-1 combines with J gene TRBJ2-7, with D unclear. CDR1 and CDR2 from the germline V gene are SQVTM and ANQGSEA. Trimming removed 4 bases from V and 4 bases from J, with 11 bases in between. This CDR3 comprises 12 residues. CDR3: CSVGVGRYEQYF. CDR3 in DNA: TGCAGCGTTGGCGTGGGAAGGTACGAGCAGTACTTC.

The chain is built from TRBV7-8 and TRBJ2-3, with D tentatively TRBD2 (6 bases). CDR3 length equals 15 residues. V was shortened by 2 bases and J by 5 bases, with 14 bases between the two germline ends. The germline CDR1 and CDR2 sequences are SGHVS and FQNEAQ. The CDR3 reads CASSLRAGPGDTQYF. CDR3 bases: TGTGCCAGCAGCTTAAGGGCGGGGCCGGGAGATACGCAGTATTTT.

This chain links TRBV7-9 with TRBJ2-5; 9 positions match TRBD2. The CDR3 is 16 residues long. Per germline, CDR1 SEHNR and CDR2 FQNEAQ (reference sequence). Trimming cost V 5 bases and J 3 bases; bases outside gene matches: 10. This CDR3 reads CASSQSRLAEKETQYF. For the CDR3, the DNA is TGTGCCAGCAGCCAGAGCCGACTAGCGGAGAAAGAGACCCAGTACTTC.

The chain carries TRBV5-1 and TRBJ2-7; no firm D call. This CDR3 is 14 amino acids long. V lost 0 bases to trimming and J lost 2 bases, with 9 bases between them. In germline, CDR1 is SGHRS, CDR2 YFSETQ. CDR3: CASSLVVAPYEQYF. The CDR3 DNA sequence: TGCGCCAGCAGCTTGGTAGTGGCCCCCTACGAGCAGTACTTC.

The rearrangement uses TRBV23-1 and TRBJ2-5, with D maybe TRBD2 (5 bases). TRBV23-1 is designated an ORF whose function remains uncertain. The length of the CDR3 is 14 residues. V lost 0 bases, J lost 5 bases, and 10 bases lay in between. The chain's CDR3 is CASSQSGGIETQYF. The CDR3 bases are TGCGCCAGCAGTCAATCTGGAGGAATTGAGACCCAGTACTTC.

Here the CDR3 DNA reads TGTGCCAGCAGTTCCCGAGGAGGGGACGACACTAACTATGGCTACACCTTC. It codes for CASSSRGGDDTNYGYTF. This chain joins TRBV7-9 and TRBJ1-2, with D perhaps TRBD1 (5 bases). Germline values: CDR1 SEHNR, CDR2 FQNEAQ (reference sequence). V shed 6 bases and J shed 0 bases, with 20 bases lying between them. CDR3 size: 17 residues.

The chain joins TRBV9 to TRBJ1-2; 7 bases map to TRBD1. The CDR3 sequence is 16 residues long. V lost 1 base to trimming and J lost 4 bases; unmatched junction nucleotides: 10. Germline loops: CDR1 SGDLS, CDR2 YYNGEE. The CDR3 sequence: CASSVMAGGQLYGYTF. CDR3 in DNA: TGTGCCAGCAGCGTAATGGCTGGGGGACAGCTCTATGGCTACACCTTC.

A note on this clone: The junction and the germline gene differ at one end; a read error may be behind it. This rearrangement joins TRBV7-2 to TRBJ2-7, with D maybe TRBD2 (5 bases). From germline, CDR1 is SGHTA and CDR2 FQGNSA. The CDR3 totals 14 residues. The DNA of the CDR3 is TGCGCCAGCAGCGCTCGGACTGGGTTTGACGAGCAGTACTTC. It is translated as CASSARTGFDEQYF.

V and J are TRBV2 and TRBJ1-2; possibly TRBD1 for D (6 bases). Germline values: CDR1 SNHLY, CDR2 FYNNEI. Deletions cut 8 bases from V and 3 bases from J, with 10 bases between. CDR3 length: 12 residues. CDR3 residues: CASGAGDYGYTF. The CDR3 DNA sequence: TGTGCCAGCGGCGCAGGGGACTATGGCTACACCTTC.

The rearrangement links TRBV23-1 to TRBJ1-1, with D unclear. TRBV23-1 is an open reading frame whose function is uncertain. The V end lost 6 bases, the J end lost 10 bases, and 15 bases lay between the germline ends. The CDR3 has 12 residues. For the CDR3, the DNA is TGCGCCAGCAGCTCCGGGGATTTGGGAGCTTTCTTT. The encoded protein is CASSSGDLGAFF.

This clone has only a few counts. The rearrangement joins TRBV5-1 to TRBJ2-1; 7 bases agree with TRBD1. Germline V gives CDR1 SGHRS, CDR2 YFSETQ. The CDR3 is 14 amino acids. J lost 1 base, V lost 4 bases, and 2 bases had no gene match. CDR3 loop: CASSPGQSYNEQFF. CDR3 DNA sequence: TGCGCCAGCAGCCCGGGACAGTCCTACAATGAGCAGTTCTTC.

Only one count was recorded for this clone. The rearrangement links TRBV6-1 to TRBJ2-1; D tentatively reads TRBD1 or TRBD2 (5 bases each). Germline V lookup: CDR1 MNHNS, CDR2 SASEGT. The CDR3 covers 13 residues. V gave up 4 bases and J gave up 3 bases, with 7 bases separating them. The CDR3 here is CASSGGIYNEQFF. DNA for the CDR3: TGTGCCAGCAGTGGGGGGATCTACAATGAGCAGTTCTTC.

The rearrangement uses TRBV23-1 and TRBJ2-7; TRBD1 is a possible D gene (5 bases). TRBV23-1 is assigned to the ORF class and has an uncertain function. V gave up 3 bases and J gave up 0 bases, with 15 bases separating them. This CDR3 has 16 residues. CDR3 loop: CASSHSLGRISYEQYF. DNA of the CDR3: TGCGCCAGCAGTCACTCTCTGGGGCGGATCTCCTACGAGCAGTACTTC.

The table lists this clone with a few counts. CDR3 DNA: TGCAGCGTTGCGGGGCAGGGCTCCTACAATGAGCAGTTCTTC. Encoded protein: CSVAGQGSYNEQFF. The chain employs TRBV29-1 and TRBJ2-1; D is tentatively TRBD1 or TRBD2 (5 bases each). The V gene lost 4 bases and the J gene lost 0 bases, with 10 bases spanning the gap. The germline V gene has CDR1 SQVTM and CDR2 ANQGSEA. The CDR3 totals 14 residues.

This rearrangement joins TRBV6-5 to TRBJ2-5, with 9 bases fitting TRBD1. Looked up from germline, CDR1 is MNHEY and CDR2 is SVGAGI. Unmatched junction bases numbered 5, after V lost 4 bases and J lost 5 bases. The CDR3 has 14 amino acids. For the CDR3, the DNA is TGTGCCAGCAGTTCGATACAGGGGGCGGAGACCCAGTACTTC. This codes for CASSSIQGAETQYF.

J is TRBJ1-1 and V is TRBV20-1; no clear D gene. The CDR3 consists of 11 residues. The V gene's germline CDR1 is DFQATT and CDR2 SNEGSKA (reference sequence). Deletions cut 0 bases from V and 10 bases from J, with 9 bases between. This chain's CDR3 is CSARDDNTAFF. CDR3 nucleotide sequence: TGCAGTGCTAGAGATGACAATACAGCTTTCTTT.

This clone was observed a handful of times. The V call is TRBV29-1, the J call TRBJ1-5; TRBD1 agrees at 8 bases. The CDR3 is 14 amino acids. The ends lost 5 bases at V and 7 bases at J; junction bases unmatched: 10. Germline V gene sequence: CDR1 SQVTM, CDR2 ANQGSEA. The CDR3 coding sequence is TGCAGCGTTCCCGGGACAGGCGGTAACCAGCCCCAGCATTTT. The encoded protein is CSVPGTGGNQPQHF.